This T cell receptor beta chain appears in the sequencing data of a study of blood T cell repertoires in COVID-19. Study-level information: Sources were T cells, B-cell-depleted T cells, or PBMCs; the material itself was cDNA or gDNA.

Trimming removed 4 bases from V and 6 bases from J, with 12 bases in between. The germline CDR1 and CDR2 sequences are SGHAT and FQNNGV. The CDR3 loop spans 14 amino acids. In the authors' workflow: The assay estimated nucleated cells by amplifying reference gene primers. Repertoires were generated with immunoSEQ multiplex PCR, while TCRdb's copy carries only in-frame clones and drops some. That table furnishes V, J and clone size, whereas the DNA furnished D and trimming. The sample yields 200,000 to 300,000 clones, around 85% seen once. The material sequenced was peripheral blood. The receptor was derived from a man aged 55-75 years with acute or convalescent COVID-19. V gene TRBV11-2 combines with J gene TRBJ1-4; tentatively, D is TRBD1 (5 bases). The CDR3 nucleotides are TGTGCCAGCAGCTCGCCGGGGGGAGATGAAAAACTGTTTTTT. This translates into CASSSPGGDEKLFF. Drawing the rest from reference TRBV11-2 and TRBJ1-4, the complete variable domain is EAGVAQSPRYKIIEKRQSVAFWCNPISGHATLYWYQQILGQGPKLLIQFQNNGVVDDSQLPKDRFSAERLKGVDSTLKIQPAKLEDSAVYLCASSSPGGDEKLFFGSGTQLSVL.